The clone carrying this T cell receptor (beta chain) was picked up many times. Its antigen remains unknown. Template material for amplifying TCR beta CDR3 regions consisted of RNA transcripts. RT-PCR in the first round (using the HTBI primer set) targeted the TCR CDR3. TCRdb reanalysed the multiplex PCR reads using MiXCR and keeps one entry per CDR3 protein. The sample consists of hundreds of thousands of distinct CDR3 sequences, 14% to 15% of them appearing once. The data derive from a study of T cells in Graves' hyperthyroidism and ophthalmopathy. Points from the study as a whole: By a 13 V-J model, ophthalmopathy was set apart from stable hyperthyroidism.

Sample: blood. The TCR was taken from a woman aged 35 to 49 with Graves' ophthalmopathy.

CDR3 amino acids: CASSFTTGRMETQYF. In DNA, the CDR3 is TGTGCCAGCAGCTTTACGACGGGCAGGATGGAGACCCAGTACTTC. The chain recombines TRBV7-6 with TRBJ2-5, with D unresolved. This CDR3 comprises 15 residues. The germline V gene encodes CDR1 SGHVS and CDR2 FNYEAQ. The V gene lost 3 bases and the J gene lost 5 bases, with 16 bases spanning the gap.